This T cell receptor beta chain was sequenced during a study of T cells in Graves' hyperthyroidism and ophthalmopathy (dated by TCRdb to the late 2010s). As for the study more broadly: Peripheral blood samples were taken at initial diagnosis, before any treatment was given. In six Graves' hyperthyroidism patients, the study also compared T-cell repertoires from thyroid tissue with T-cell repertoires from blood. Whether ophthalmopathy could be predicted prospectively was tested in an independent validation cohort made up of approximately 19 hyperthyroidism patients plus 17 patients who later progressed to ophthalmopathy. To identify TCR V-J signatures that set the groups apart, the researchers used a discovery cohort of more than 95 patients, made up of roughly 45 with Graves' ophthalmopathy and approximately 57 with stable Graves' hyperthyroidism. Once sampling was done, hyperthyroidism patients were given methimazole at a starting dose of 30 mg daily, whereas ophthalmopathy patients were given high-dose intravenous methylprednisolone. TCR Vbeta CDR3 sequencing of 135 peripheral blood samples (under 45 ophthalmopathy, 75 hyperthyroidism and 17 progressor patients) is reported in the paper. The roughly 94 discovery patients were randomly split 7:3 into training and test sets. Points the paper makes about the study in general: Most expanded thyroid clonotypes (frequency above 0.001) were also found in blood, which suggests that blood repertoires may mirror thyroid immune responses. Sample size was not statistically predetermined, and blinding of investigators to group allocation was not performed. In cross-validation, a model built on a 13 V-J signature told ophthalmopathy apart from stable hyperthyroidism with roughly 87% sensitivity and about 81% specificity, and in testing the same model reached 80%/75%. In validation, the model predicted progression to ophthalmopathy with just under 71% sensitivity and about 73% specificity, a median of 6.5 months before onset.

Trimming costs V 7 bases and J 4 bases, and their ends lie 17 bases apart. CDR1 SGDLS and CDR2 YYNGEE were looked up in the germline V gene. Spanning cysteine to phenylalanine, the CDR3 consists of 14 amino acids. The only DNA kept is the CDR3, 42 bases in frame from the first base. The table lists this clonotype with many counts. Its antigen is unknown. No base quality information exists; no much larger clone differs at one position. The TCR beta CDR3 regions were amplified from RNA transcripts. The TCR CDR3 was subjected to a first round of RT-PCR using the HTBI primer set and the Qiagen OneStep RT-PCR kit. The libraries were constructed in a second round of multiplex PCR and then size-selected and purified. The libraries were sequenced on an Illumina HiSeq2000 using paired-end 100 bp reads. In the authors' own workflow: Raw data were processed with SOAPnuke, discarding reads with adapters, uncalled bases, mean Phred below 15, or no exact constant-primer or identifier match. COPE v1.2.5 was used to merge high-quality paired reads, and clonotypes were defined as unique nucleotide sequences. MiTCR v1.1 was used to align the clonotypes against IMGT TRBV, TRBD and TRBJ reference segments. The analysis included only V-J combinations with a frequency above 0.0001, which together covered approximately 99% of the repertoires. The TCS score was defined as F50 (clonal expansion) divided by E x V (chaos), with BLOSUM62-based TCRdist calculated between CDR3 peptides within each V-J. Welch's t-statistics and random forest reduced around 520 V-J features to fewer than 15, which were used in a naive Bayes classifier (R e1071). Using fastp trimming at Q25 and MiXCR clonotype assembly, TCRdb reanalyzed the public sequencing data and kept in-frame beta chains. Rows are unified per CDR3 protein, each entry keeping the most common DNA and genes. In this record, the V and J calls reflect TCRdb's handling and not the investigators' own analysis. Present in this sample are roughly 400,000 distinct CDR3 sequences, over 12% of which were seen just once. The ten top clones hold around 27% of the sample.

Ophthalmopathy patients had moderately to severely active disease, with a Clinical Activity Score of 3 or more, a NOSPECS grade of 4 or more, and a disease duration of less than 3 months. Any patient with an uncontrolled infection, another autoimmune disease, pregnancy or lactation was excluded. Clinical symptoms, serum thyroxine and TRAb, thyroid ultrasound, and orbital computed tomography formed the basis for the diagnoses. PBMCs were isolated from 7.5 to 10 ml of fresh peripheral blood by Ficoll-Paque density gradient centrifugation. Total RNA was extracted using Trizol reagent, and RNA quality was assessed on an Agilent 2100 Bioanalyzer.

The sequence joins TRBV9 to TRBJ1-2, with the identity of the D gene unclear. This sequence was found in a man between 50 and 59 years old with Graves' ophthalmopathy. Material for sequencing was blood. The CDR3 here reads CASLDGTRRYGYTF. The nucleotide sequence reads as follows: TGTGCCAGCCTGGACGGCACTCGGCGCTATGGCTACACCTTC.